Sequencing of this TCR beta chain was carried out in a study of T cell responses to AZD1222 COVID-19 vaccine. The wider study: Second-dose groups at about 4 or about 12 weeks were pooled.

Study-level results: Scientists sampled the repertoires only once the peak T cell response had passed. Among those given AZD1222, only five to seven were seropositive at baseline. Breadth and depth of Spike-specific TCRs rose after two AZD1222 doses.

As for this clone: The antigen is unknown.

The table came from immunoSEQ multiplex PCR; TCRdb's copy has only in-frame clones and leaves some out. The data show roughly 97,000 clones, with approximately 88% seen just once and about 8.7% held by the top ten. The CDR3 loop spans 13 amino acids. Trimming took off 10 bases at V and 2 bases at J, with 12 bases between the two ends. CDR1 is MNHNY, CDR2 SVGAGI, per germline (reference sequence). The rearrangement uses TRBV6-6 and TRBJ1-5, with D perhaps TRBD1 (5 bases). The sequenced sample was peripheral blood, obtained on day 0 of AZD1222 vaccination. This clonotype originated in an adult in good health. Here the CDR3 reads CATSRGGNQPQHF. The CDR3 bases are TGTGCCACTTCTCGGGGGGGCAATCAGCCCCAGCATTTT.